What follows are 19 T cell receptor beta chains derived from one specimen sequenced in a study of blood T cells in healthy people across ages. PCR was performed a second time for about 7 to 12 cycles using a sample-barcoded 5' primer and a J-beta primer mix. MiXCR was run by TCRdb on the 5' RACE reads, yielding one entry per CDR3 protein. The table records 750,000 to 850,000 distinct CDR3 sequences, just under 25% of them present only once. This sample was also put to use in a study of T cells of mothers and their children.

The sample consisted of blood. The receptors shown here come from a boy between 10 and 17 years old in good health.

This clonotype turned up a few times. V is TRBV7-6 and J is TRBJ2-1; 10 nucleotides agree with TRBD2. V gave up 3 bases and J gave up 12 bases; unmatched junction bases: 17. CDR1 is SGHVS, CDR2 FNYEAQ, per germline. The CDR3 sequence is 17 residues long. CDR3 in amino acids: CASSFLPLGLAKWSQFF. CDR3 bases: TGTGCCAGCAGCTTCTTACCGCTGGGACTAGCGAAATGGTCGCAGTTCTTC.

The sample holds a few counts of this clonotype. The gene calls are TRBV6-5 and TRBJ2-5; 8 bases are shared with TRBD2. The CDR3 runs 16 residues. Germline V CDR1 and CDR2: MNHEY, SVGAGI. Trimming removed 0 bases from V and 2 bases from J; junction bases left unmatched: 5. CDR3 bases: TGTGCCAGCAGTTACTCTAGCGGGAAAATTCAAGAGACCCAGTACTTC. It yields the protein CASSYSSGKIQETQYF.

The rearrangement joins TRBV29-1 to TRBJ2-6; D possibly corresponds to TRBD1 (5 bases). The CDR3 is 14 amino acids. Trimming stripped 7 bases from V and 3 bases from J, with 13 bases between. CDR1 SQVTM and CDR2 ANQGSEA come from the germline V gene. DNA for the CDR3: TGCAGCGCAGAGGACACTCTTGGGGCCAACGTCCTGACTTTC. This encodes CSAEDTLGANVLTF.

The chain employs TRBV5-1 and TRBJ2-7; the D call may be TRBD1 or TRBD2 (5 bases each). Germline CDR1 is SGHRS and CDR2 is YFSETQ. Trimming stripped 0 bases from V and 7 bases from J, with 17 bases between. CDR3 length: 15 amino acids. CDR3 sequence reads: CASSLAGAGPGEQYF. DNA for the CDR3: TGCGCCAGCAGCTTGGCCGGGGCAGGCCCCGGGGAGCAGTACTTC.

The rearrangement links TRBV20-1 to TRBJ2-1; D call uncertain. V lost 6 bases and J lost 2, with 11 bases in between. The V gene's germline CDR1 is DFQATT and CDR2 SNEGSKA (reference sequence). The CDR3 consists of 13 residues. In DNA form, the CDR3 reads TGCAGTGCCTCCTGGGCAGCCTACAATGAGCAGTTCTTC. Protein product: CSASWAAYNEQFF.

This clonotype turned up a few times. V gene TRBV28 combines with J gene TRBJ2-1, with 8 bases aligning to TRBD2. This CDR3 is 19 amino acids long. CDR1 is MDHEN and CDR2 is SYDVKM in the germline V gene. V gave up 6 bases and J gave up 4 bases; unmatched junction bases: 20. This chain's CDR3 is CASSPLWTGGPKGYNEQFF. The CDR3 DNA is TGTGCCAGCAGCCCCCTCTGGACGGGAGGGCCCAAAGGGTACAATGAGCAGTTCTTC.

J is TRBJ2-3 and V is TRBV7-2; perhaps TRBD2 as D (6 bases). Trimming took off 5 bases at V and 6 bases at J, with 21 bases between the two ends. This CDR3 comprises 16 residues. Germline lookup yields CDR1 SGHTA and CDR2 FQGNSA. CDR3 sequence: CASSPSPRPGGDTQYF. The DNA of the CDR3 is TGTGCCAGCAGCCCCAGCCCTCGTCCTGGAGGGGATACGCAGTATTTT.

V is TRBV7-2 and J is TRBJ2-4, with TRBD1 matching over 8 bases. The CDR3 covers 16 residues. V lost 5 bases, J lost 3 bases, and 9 bases stayed unmatched. Looked up from germline, CDR1 is SGHTA and CDR2 is FQGNSA. The CDR3 sequence is CASSPRTGLGKNIQYF. The CDR3 DNA follows: TGTGCCAGCAGCCCCCGGACAGGGTTGGGCAAAAACATTCAGTACTTC.

There are many counts of this clonotype. The J gene is TRBJ2-7, the V gene TRBV5-1; tentatively, D is TRBD1 (5 bases). Germline V gene lookup returns CDR1 SGHRS and CDR2 YFSETQ. V was shortened by 0 bases and J by 3 bases, with 13 bases between the two germline ends. The length of the CDR3 is 15 residues. CDR3 amino acids: CASSLGAGIDYEQYF. The CDR3, as DNA: TGCGCCAGCAGCTTGGGTGCAGGGATAGACTACGAGCAGTACTTC.

In its sample, this clonotype was seen a few times. The CDR3 loop reads CASSSTLGAANEKLFF. CDR3 DNA sequence: TGCGCCAGCAGCTCCACCCTGGGGGCCGCTAATGAAAAACTGTTTTTT. The rearrangement uses TRBV5-1 and TRBJ1-4; possibly TRBD1 for D (6 bases). V was cut by 3 bases and J by 3 bases, with 15 bases left in between. This CDR3 spans 16 amino acids. The germline gives CDR1 SGHRS, CDR2 YFSETQ.

V gene TRBV20-1 combines with J gene TRBJ2-1; D remains unclear. Trimming took 4 bases from V and 2 from J, leaving 9 bases between them. The CDR3 is 13 amino acids. Germline V gene lookup returns CDR1 DFQATT and CDR2 SNEGSKA (reference sequence). The CDR3 sequence: CSAISSTYNEQFF. The CDR3 coding sequence is TGCAGTGCTATTTCAAGCACCTACAATGAGCAGTTCTTC.

The V call is TRBV18, the J call TRBJ1-4, with 8 bases fitting TRBD1. J gave up 8 bases and V 1 base, and 3 bases lay outside the gene matches. The CDR3 sequence is 14 residues long. Germline V lookup: CDR1 KGHSH, CDR2 LQKENI. Here the CDR3 reads CASSPQRDREKLFF. In nucleotides, the CDR3 is TGTGCCAGCTCACCACAAAGGGACAGGGAAAAACTGTTTTTT.

This chain uses TRBV6-2 or TRBV6-3 with TRBJ2-5; 8 bases fit TRBD1. The V gene's germline CDR1 is MNHEY and CDR2 SVGEGT. The CDR3 sequence is 15 residues long. V lost 2 bases and J lost 1; bases outside the gene matches: 3. The CDR3 is CASSYVGTGQETQYF. Here the CDR3 DNA reads TGTGCCAGCAGTTACGTCGGGACAGGCCAAGAGACCCAGTACTTC.

This clonotype showed up many times. The chain combines TRBV12-3 or TRBV12-4 with TRBJ1-4; D unclear. V lost 6 bases to trimming and J lost 8 bases, with 16 bases between them. The CDR3 contains 14 residues. The CDR3 DNA follows: TGTGCCAGCAGGAGACGGGCAGGCGGCGAAAAACTGTTTTTT. Protein product: CASRRRAGGEKLFF.

This clonotype was picked up one time. J is TRBJ2-3 and V is TRBV28; tentative D call: TRBD2 (6 bases). Deletions cut 5 bases from V and 2 bases from J, with 14 bases between. Germline values: CDR1 MDHEN, CDR2 SYDVKM. This CDR3 comprises 15 residues. CDR3 protein: CASSGERGITDTQYF. CDR3 nucleotides: TGTGCCAGCAGTGGGGAACGGGGGATCACAGATACGCAGTATTTT.

This clonotype was recorded a few times. The CDR3 spells CASSPREGDYSYNEQFF. In DNA, the CDR3 is TGTGCCAGCAGCCCTAGAGAGGGCGATTACTCCTACAATGAGCAGTTCTTC. The chain has TRBV7-9 and TRBJ2-1; D might be TRBD2 (5 bases). Germline V gene data show CDR1 as SEHNR and CDR2 as FQNEAQ (reference sequence). This CDR3 has 17 residues. V lost 5 bases and J 0 bases, leaving 17 bases between the germline ends.

Concerning this clonotype itself: A read error may produce the germline difference seen at one junction end. The chain has TRBV29-1 and TRBJ2-7; no clear D. The CDR3 is made up of 13 amino acids. CDR1 SQVTM and CDR2 ANQGSEA come from the germline V gene. The CDR3 region is CSVAGRFSYKQYF. In DNA form, the CDR3 reads TGCAGCGTTGCAGGCAGGTTCTCCTACAAGCAGTACTTC.

CDR3 bases: TGTGCCAGCAGTTCAAGACGGAGACGATACTACGAGCAGTACTTC. It codes for CASSSRRRRYYEQYF. The chain links TRBV28 to TRBJ2-7; the D is unclear. CDR1 is MDHEN, CDR2 SYDVKM, per germline. V was pared by 4 bases and J by 3 bases, with 16 bases between. The CDR3 is made up of 15 amino acids. Together with reference TRBV28 and TRBJ2-7, the CDR3 gives the full variable domain: DVKVTQSSRYLVKRTGEKVFLECVQDMDHENMFWYRQDPGLGLRLIYFSYDVKMKEKGDIPEGYSVSREKKERFSLILESASTNQTSMYLCASSSRRRRYYEQYFGPGTRLTVT.

There are a few counts of this clonotype. The rearrangement links TRBV12-3 or TRBV12-4 to TRBJ2-1; TRBD2 might be the D (6 bases). Trimming stripped 7 bases from V and 6 bases from J, with 22 bases between. This CDR3 comprises 16 residues. The CDR3 DNA follows: TGTGCCAGCAAAACCATGGACTATCCTGGGCTCAATGAGCAGTTCTTC. Its translation: CASKTMDYPGLNEQFF.